Following are 9 T cell receptor beta chains from one sample sequenced in a study of OX40 agonist ivuxolimab in advanced cancers. Here immunoSEQ multiplex PCR was the method, and the copy in TCRdb shows in-frame clones only, minus some. The data contain approximately 69,000 clones, around 90% of them singletons. This specimen consisted of CD4+ or CD8+ T cells sorted from blood, obtained in a trial of the OX40 agonist ivuxolimab. These receptor sequences come from an adult with an advanced solid tumor such as melanoma, head and neck, liver or kidney cancer.

The V call is TRBV14, the J call TRBJ2-2; 7 nucleotides match TRBD1. Germline trimming cut 0 bases from V and 4 bases from J; bases unmatched to any gene: 8. Germline V CDR1 and CDR2: SGHDN, FVKESK. This CDR3 region has 17 residues. The CDR3 region is CASSQDKGASPTGELFF. CDR3 nucleotides: TGTGCCAGCAGCCAAGATAAGGGGGCTAGCCCCACCGGGGAGCTGTTTTTT.

This chain joins TRBV7-2 and TRBJ2-3; D is unclear. The CDR3 is 12 amino acids. V was trimmed by 6 bases and J by 3 bases, leaving 7 bases between them. Germline V gives CDR1 SGHTA, CDR2 FQGNSA. CDR3 amino acids: CASRQSTDTQYF. The CDR3 DNA follows: TGTGCCAGCAGGCAAAGTACAGATACGCAGTATTTT.

V is TRBV19 and J is TRBJ1-5; D gene ambiguous. The CDR3 loop spans 14 amino acids. V was pared by 2 bases and J by 0 bases, with 5 bases between. Germline CDR1 LNHDA, CDR2 SQIVND (reference sequence). CDR3 residues: CASSIKDSNQPQHF. CDR3 DNA: TGTGCCAGTAGTATAAAGGATAGCAATCAGCCCCAGCATTTT.

This clone was seen a single time. The chain is built from TRBV5-6 and TRBJ2-7; D is unresolved. Looked up from germline, CDR1 is SGHDT and CDR2 is YYEEEE. Between the trimmed V and J ends, which lost 2 bases and 2 bases, there was a span of 5 bases. CDR3 size: 12 residues. The CDR3 nucleotides are TGTGCCAGCAGCTTAATTCCCTACGAGCAGTACTTC. Its protein is CASSLIPYEQYF.

This clone was seen once. The DNA for the CDR3 is TGTGCCAGTAGGGGCGCCAGGACTAGCGGGAGGTCATCCTACGAGCAGTACTTC. Its protein product is CASRGARTSGRSSYEQYF. The V and J genes are TRBV19 and TRBJ2-7; 14 bases are a match to TRBD2. The CDR3 extends over 18 amino acids. Trimming at V came to 6 bases and at J to 1 base, leaving 11 bases not matched to a gene. CDR1 and CDR2 (germline): LNHDA, SQIVND (reference sequence). The full variable domain, with the rest looked up from reference TRBV19 and TRBJ2-7, is DGGITQSPKYLFRKEGQNVTLSCEQNLNHDAMYWYRQDPGQGLRLIYYSQIVNDFQKGDIAEGYSVSREKKESFPLTVTSAQKNPTAFYLCASRGARTSGRSSYEQYFGPGTRLTVT.

The chain is built from TRBV6-5 and TRBJ2-7; D unresolved. The germline V and J ends were trimmed by 6 bases and 5 bases, with 11 bases remaining between them. The CDR3 consists of 12 residues. Germline loops: CDR1 MNHEY, CDR2 SVGAGI. The CDR3 region is CASRTRNDEQYF. CDR3 nucleotides: TGTGCCAGCAGGACGAGGAACGACGAGCAGTACTTC.

This clone was seen a handful of times. This chain links TRBV21-1 with TRBJ2-1; TRBD2, the table's D call, lacks a check against the DNA. TRBV21-1 counts as a pseudogene. There are 18 residues in the CDR3. CDR3 loop: CASSKVALAGGSCDEQFF. For the CDR3, the DNA is TGTGCCAGCAGCAAAGTGGCCCTAGCGGGAGGCAGTTGTGATGAGCAGTTCTTC.

In this sample, this clone turned up once. V is TRBV5-1 and J is TRBJ2-1; possible D gene TRBD1, 6 bases. This CDR3 has 14 residues. The V and J ends lost 4 bases and 9 bases respectively, with 17 bases between them. Per germline, CDR1 SGHRS and CDR2 YFSETQ. The CDR3 DNA sequence: TGCGCCAGCAGCCTGGGACACCTAGGAGGTGAGCAGTTCTTC. This codes for CASSLGHLGGEQFF.

For the CDR3, the DNA is TGTGCCAGCAGTTTACCCAAGACGCCTGGAAACACCATATATTTT. It encodes CASSLPKTPGNTIYF. The V and J genes are TRBV28 and TRBJ1-3, with D unresolved. There are 15 residues in the CDR3. The germline V and J ends were trimmed by 2 bases and 2 bases, with 10 bases remaining between them. CDR1 and CDR2 from the germline V gene are MDHEN and SYDVKM.